The clone carrying this T cell receptor (beta chain) was observed a single time. Antigen specificity is unknown. Uncontrolled infection, other autoimmune disease, pregnancy or lactation led to exclusion. Germline lookup yields CDR1 MNHEY and CDR2 SVGAGI. This CDR3 is built from 16 residues. The V gene lost 0 bases and the J gene lost 5 bases, with 16 bases spanning the gap. The data were taken from a study of T cells in Graves' hyperthyroidism and ophthalmopathy. Study conclusions and caveats: Most thyroid clonotypes expanded above 0.001 appeared in blood too. Ophthalmopathy and stable hyperthyroidism were told apart by a 13 V-J model.

TCR beta CDR3 region amplification was performed from RNA transcripts. The primer set for the first-round RT-PCR of the TCR CDR3 was HTBI. One entry per CDR3 protein results from TCRdb running MiXCR on the multiplex PCR reads. The sample contains 450,000 to 650,000 distinct CDR3 sequences, roughly 20% of which appear only once. This TCR was recovered from a man younger than 35 with Graves' hyperthyroidism. The specimen sequenced was blood. The chain joins TRBV6-5 to TRBJ1-1; D might be TRBD1 (5 bases). CDR3 amino acids: CASSYSISGTGTEAFF. CDR3 DNA: TGTGCCAGCAGTTACTCGATATCGGGGACTGGGACTGAAGCTTTCTTT.